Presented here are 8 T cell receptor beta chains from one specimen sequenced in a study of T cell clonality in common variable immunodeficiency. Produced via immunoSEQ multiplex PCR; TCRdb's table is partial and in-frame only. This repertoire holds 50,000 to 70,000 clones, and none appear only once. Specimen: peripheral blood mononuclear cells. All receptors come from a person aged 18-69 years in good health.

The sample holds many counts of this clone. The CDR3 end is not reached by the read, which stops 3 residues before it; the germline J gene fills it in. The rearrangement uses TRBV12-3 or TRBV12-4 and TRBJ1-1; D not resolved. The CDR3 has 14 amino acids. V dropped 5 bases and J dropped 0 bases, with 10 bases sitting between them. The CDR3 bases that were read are TGTGCCAGCAGTCTATGGTTGCTGAACACTGAA. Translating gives CASSLWLLNTE. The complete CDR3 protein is CASSLWLLNTEAFF.

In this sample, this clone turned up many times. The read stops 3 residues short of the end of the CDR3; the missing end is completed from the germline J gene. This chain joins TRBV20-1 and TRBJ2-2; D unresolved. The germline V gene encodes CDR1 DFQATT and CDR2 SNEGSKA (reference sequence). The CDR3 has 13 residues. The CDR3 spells CSAQELSNEKLFF. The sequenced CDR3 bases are TGCAGTGCCCAGGAGTTGAGTAATGAAAAG.

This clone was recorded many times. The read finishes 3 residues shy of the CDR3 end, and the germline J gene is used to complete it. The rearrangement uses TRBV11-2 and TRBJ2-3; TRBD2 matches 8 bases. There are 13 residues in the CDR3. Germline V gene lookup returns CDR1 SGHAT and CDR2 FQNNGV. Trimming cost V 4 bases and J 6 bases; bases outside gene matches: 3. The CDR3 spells CASSSAGGDTQYF. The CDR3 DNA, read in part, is TGTGCCAGCAGCTCGGCGGGAGGTGATACG.

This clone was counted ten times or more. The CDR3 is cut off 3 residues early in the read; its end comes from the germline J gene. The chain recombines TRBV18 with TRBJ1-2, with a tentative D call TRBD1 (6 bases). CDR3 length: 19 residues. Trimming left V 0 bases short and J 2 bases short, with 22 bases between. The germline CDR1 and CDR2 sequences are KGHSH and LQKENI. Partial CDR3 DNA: TGTGCCAGCTCACCACCCAATGGGGGCGGCCAAGTCCTGAACTATGGC. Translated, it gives CASSPPNGGGQVLNYG. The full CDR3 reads CASSPPNGGGQVLNYGYTF.

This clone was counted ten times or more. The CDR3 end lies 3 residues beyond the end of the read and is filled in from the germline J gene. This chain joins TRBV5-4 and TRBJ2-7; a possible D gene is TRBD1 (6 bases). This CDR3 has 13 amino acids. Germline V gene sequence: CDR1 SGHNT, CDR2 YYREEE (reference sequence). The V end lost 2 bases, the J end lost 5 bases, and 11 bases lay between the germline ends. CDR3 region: CASSFEAGDEQYF. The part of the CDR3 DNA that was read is TGTGCCAGCAGCTTCGAGGCAGGGGACGAG.

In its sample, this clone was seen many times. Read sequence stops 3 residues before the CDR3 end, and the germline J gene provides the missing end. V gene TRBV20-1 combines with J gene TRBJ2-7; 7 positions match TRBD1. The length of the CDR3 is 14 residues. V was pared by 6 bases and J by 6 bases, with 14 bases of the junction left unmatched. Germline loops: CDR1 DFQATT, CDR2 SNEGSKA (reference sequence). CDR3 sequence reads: CSATRTGTYGEQYF. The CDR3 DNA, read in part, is TGCAGTGCAACGCGGACAGGTACTTATGGCGAG.

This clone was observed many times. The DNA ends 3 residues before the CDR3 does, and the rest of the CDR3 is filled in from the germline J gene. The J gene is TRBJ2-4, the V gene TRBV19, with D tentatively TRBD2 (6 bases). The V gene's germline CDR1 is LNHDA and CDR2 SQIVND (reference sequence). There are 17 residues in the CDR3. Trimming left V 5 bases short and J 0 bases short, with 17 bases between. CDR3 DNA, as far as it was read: TGTGCCAGTAGTCCGCCGGGACTCCTCTTAGCCAAAAACATT. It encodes CASSPPGLLLAKNI. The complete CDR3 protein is CASSPPGLLLAKNIQYF.

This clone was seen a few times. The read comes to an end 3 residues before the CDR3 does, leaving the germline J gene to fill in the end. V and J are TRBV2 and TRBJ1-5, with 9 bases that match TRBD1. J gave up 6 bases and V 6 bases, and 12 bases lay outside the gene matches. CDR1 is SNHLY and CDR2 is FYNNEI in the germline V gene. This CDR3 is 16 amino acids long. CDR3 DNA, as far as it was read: TGTGCCAGCAGCCTCTCCGGGACAGGGTACGCTCAGCCC. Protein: CASSLSGTGYAQP. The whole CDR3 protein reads CASSLSGTGYAQPQHF.